The 2 T cell receptor beta chains given below trace back to one sample, sequenced in a study of T cells in Graves' hyperthyroidism and ophthalmopathy. Using RNA transcripts as the source, TCR beta CDR3 regions were amplified. Carried out on the TCR CDR3, a first-round RT-PCR used the HTBI primer set. MiXCR, applied by TCRdb to the multiplex PCR reads, yields one record per CDR3 protein. Of hundreds of thousands of distinct CDR3 sequences listed, approximately 15% are singletons. The sample consisted of blood. The receptors were sampled from a woman in her late teens or twenties with Graves' hyperthyroidism.

This clonotype has at least ten counts. The V call is TRBV7-3, the J call TRBJ1-4, with D possibly TRBD1 on 6 matching bases. Per the germline V gene, CDR1 is SGHTA and CDR2 is FQGTGA. This CDR3 spans 23 amino acids. The ends were cut back, 2 bases at V and 0 bases at J, with 31 bases in the middle. CDR3 in amino acids: CASSLPDPQSQGLPLSTNEKLFF. DNA of the CDR3: TGTGCCAGCAGCTTACCCGATCCCCAGTCACAGGGATTACCCCTCTCAACTAATGAAAAACTGTTTTTT.

This clonotype was detected only once. V gene TRBV19 combines with J gene TRBJ2-1; D possibly corresponds to TRBD1 (5 bases). Germline V gives CDR1 LNHDA, CDR2 SQIVND (reference sequence). Trimming took 2 bases from V and 1 from J, leaving 21 bases between them. This CDR3 has 19 residues. This chain's CDR3 is CASSISKGWSKPSYNEQFF. CDR3 DNA sequence: TGTGCCAGTAGTATATCTAAGGGGTGGTCAAAACCTTCCTACAATGAGCAGTTCTTC.